This TCR beta chain stems from a study of blood T cell repertoires in COVID-19. Study information: Sources were T cells, B-cell-depleted T cells, or PBMCs; the material itself was cDNA or gDNA.

The V end lost 2 bases, the J end lost 4 bases, and 6 bases lay between the germline ends. CDR3 size: 13 residues. Germline CDR1 reads KGHSH; CDR2 reads LQKENI. Clones were sequenced by immunoSEQ multiplex PCR, and TCRdb holds only the in-frame ones, with some missing. Of some 220,000 clones listed, about 83% are singletons. This clone was observed a single time. The V and J genes are TRBV18 and TRBJ1-3; D remains ambiguous. This TCR came from a human donor in a cohort sampled during active COVID-19. Input material: peripheral blood. In DNA, the CDR3 is TGTGCCAGCTCACCATTTTCAGGAAACACCATATATTTT. Translated: CASSPFSGNTIYF. Full variable domain (outside the CDR3, taken from reference TRBV18 and TRBJ1-3): NAGVMQNPRHLVRRRGQEARLRCSPMKGHSHVYWYRQLPEEGLKFMVYLQKENIIDESGMPKERFSAEFPKEGPSILRIQQVVRGDSAAYFCASSPFSGNTIYFGEGSWLTVV.